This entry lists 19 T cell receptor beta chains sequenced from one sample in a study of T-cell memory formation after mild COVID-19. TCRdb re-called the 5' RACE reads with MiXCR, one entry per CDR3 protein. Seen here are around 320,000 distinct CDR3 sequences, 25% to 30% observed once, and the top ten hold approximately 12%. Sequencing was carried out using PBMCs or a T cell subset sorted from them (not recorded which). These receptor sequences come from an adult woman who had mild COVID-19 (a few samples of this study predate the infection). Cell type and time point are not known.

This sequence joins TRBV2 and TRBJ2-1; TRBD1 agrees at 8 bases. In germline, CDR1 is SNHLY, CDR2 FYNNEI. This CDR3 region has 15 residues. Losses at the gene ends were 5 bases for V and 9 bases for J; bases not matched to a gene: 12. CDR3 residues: CASSQDRGYLSEQFF. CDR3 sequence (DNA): TGTGCCAGCAGTCAAGACAGGGGTTACCTAAGTGAGCAGTTCTTC.

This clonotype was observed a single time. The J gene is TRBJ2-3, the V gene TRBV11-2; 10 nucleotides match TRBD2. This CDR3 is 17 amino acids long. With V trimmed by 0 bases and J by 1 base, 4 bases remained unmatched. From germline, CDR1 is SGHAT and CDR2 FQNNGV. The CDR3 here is CASSLDRGTSGTDTQYF. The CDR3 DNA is TGTGCCAGCAGCTTAGACAGGGGGACTAGCGGCACAGATACGCAGTATTTT.

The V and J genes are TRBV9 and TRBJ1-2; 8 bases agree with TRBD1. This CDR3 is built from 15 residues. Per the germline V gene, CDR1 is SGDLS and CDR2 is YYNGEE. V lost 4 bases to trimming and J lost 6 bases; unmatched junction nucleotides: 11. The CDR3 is CASSPRTGYHDGYTF. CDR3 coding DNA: TGTGCCAGCAGCCCCCGGACAGGGTACCATGATGGCTACACCTTC. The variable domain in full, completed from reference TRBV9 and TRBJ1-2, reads DSGVTQTPKHLITATGQRVTLRCSPRSGDLSVYWYQQSLDQGLQFLIQYYNGEERAKGNILERFSAQQFPDLHSELNLSSLELGDSALYFCASSPRTGYHDGYTFGSGTRLTVV.

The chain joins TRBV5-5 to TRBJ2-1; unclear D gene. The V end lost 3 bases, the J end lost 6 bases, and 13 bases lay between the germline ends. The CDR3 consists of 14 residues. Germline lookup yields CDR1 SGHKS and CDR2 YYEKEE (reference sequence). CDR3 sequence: CASSSVPGPNEQFF. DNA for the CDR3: TGTGCCAGCAGCTCAGTTCCAGGTCCCAATGAGCAGTTCTTC.

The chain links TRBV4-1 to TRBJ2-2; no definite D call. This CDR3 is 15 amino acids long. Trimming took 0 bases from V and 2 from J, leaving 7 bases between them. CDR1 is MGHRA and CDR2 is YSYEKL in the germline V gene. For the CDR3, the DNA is TGCGCCAGCAGCCAAGATGCCCGAAACACCGGGGAGCTGTTTTTT. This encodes CASSQDARNTGELFF.

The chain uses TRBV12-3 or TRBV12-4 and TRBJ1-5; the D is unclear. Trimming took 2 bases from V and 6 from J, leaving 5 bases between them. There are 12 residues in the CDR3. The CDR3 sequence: CASSLNVQPQHF. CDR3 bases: TGTGCCAGCAGTTTAAACGTTCAGCCCCAGCATTTT.

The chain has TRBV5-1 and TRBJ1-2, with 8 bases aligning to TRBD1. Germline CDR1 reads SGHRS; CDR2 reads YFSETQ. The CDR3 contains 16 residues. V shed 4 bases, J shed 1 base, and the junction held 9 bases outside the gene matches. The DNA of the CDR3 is TGCGCCAGCAGCGTCGACAGGGGAGATCTTAACTATGGCTACACCTTC. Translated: CASSVDRGDLNYGYTF.

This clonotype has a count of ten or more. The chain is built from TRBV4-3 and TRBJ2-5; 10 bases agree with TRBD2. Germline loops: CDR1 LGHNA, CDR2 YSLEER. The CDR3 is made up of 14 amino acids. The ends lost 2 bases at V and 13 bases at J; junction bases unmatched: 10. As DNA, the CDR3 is TGCGCCAGCAGCCAAAACTTACTAGCGGGAAGGAGGTACTTC. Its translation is CASSQNLLAGRRYF.

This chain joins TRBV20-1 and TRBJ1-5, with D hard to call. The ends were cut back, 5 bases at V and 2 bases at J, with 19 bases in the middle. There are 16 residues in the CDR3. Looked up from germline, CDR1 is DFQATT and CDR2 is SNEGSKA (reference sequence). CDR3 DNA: TGCAGTGCTTCAAAGCCGGGCCAGGAGGGCAATCAGCCCCAGCATTTT. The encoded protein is CSASKPGQEGNQPQHF.

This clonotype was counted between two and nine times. CDR3 coding DNA: TGTGCCTGGACGGGCTCTGGAAACACCATATATTTT. Amino acids: CAWTGSGNTIYF. The chain recombines TRBV30 with TRBJ1-3; D gene unclear. The CDR3 contains 12 residues. V was clipped by 4 bases and J by 0 bases, with 4 bases between them. Germline CDR1 GTSNPN, CDR2 SVGIG (reference sequence). Full variable domain (rest looked up from reference TRBV30 and TRBJ1-3): SQTIHQWPATLVQPVGSPLSLECTVEGTSNPNLYWYRQAAGRGLQLLFYSVGIGQISSEVPQNLSASRPQDRQFILSSKKLLLSDSGFYLCAWTGSGNTIYFGEGSWLTVV.

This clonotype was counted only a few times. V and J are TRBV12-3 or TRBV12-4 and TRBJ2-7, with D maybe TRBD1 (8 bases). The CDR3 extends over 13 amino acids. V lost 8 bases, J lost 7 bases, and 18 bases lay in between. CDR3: CASATGDYVEQYF. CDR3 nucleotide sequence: TGTGCCAGCGCGACAGGGGACTACGTGGAGCAGTACTTC.

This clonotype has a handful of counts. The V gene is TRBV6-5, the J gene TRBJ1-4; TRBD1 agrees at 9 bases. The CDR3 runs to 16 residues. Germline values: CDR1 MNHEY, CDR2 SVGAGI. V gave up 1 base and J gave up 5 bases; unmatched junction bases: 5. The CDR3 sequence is CASSYWGQGINEKLFF. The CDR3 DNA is TGTGCCAGCAGTTACTGGGGACAGGGTATCAATGAAAAACTGTTTTTT.

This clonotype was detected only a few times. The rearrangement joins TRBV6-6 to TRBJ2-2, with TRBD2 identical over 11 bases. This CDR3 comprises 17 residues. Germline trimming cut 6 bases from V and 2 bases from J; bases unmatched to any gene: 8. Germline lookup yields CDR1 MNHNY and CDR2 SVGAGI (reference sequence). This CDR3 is CASSQIAGGPNTGELFF. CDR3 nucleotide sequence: TGTGCCAGCAGCCAGATAGCGGGAGGGCCCAACACCGGGGAGCTGTTTTTT.

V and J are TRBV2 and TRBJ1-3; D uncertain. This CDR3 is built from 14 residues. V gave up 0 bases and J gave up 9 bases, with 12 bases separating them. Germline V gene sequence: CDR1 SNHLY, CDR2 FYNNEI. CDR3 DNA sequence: TGTGCCAGCAGTGAAGCATCCGGGTATAGCACCATATATTTT. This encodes CASSEASGYSTIYF.

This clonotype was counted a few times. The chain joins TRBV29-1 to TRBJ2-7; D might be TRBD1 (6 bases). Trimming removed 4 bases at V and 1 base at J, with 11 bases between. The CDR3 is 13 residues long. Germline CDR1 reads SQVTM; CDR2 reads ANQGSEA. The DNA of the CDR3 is TGCAGCGTTGTGGCGGACAGTTCCTACGAGCAGTACTTC. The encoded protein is CSVVADSSYEQYF.

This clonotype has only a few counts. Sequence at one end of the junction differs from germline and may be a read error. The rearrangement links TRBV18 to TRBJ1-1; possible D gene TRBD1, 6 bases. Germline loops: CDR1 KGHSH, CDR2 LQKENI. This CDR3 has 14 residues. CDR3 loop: CASSPQGTNTEAFF. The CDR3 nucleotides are TGTGCCAGCTCCCCACAGGGCACGAACACTGAAGCTTTCTTT.

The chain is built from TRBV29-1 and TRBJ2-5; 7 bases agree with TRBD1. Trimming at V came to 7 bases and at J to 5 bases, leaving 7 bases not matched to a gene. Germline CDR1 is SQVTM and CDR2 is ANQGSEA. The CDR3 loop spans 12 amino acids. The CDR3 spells CSAKGAAETQYF. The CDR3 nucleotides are TGCAGCGCAAAGGGGGCGGCGGAGACCCAGTACTTC.

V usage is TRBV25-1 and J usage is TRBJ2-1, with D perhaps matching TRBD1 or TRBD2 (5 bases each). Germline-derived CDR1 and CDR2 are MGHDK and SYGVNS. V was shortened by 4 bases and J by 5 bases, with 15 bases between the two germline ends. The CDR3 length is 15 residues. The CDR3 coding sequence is TGTGCCAGCAGTGTCCGGGACGGTGTTAACAATGAGCAGTTCTTC. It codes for CASSVRDGVNNEQFF.

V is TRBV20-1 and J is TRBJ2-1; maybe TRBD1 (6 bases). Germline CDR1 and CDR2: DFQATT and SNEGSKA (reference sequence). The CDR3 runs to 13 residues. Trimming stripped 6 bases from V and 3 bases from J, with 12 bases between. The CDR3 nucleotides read TGCAGTGCCCGACAGGAAAACTACAATGAGCAGTTCTTC. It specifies CSARQENYNEQFF.